There are many counts of the clone carrying this T cell receptor beta chain. Its specificity is unknown. The entry originates in a study of human T cells and chemical hapten exposure. Across the whole study: Upper-back patches of 0.01% DPC were read at 6 days.

Study outcomes and limitations: No change in TCRs above 1 in 1000 frequency was produced by DPC sensitization. Expanded TCRs created a significantly greater count of big CDR3 similarity clusters than controls did.

Time point here: patch test 1, 2 weeks after DPC sensitization. Treatment meaning: therapeutic diphenylcyclopropenone sensitization with weekly scalp DPC. The CDR3 loop spans 15 amino acids. Germline V gene data show CDR1 as SGHVS and CDR2 as FQNEAQ. V lost 1 base and J 3 bases, leaving 10 bases between the germline ends. TCRdb independently ran MiXCR on the RACE reads; one entry per CDR3 protein. Among some 350,000 distinct CDR3 sequences, about 7% were seen once, and the ten largest hold about 8%. The TCR originated in a young woman with alopecia areata. Some clones in this sample may be carry-over from other donors' samples. This chain joins TRBV7-8 and TRBJ1-5, with D possibly being TRBD1 (5 bases). Material: whole blood, obtained in connection with sensitization to the hapten diphenylcyclopropenone (DPC). CDR3 loop: CASSLGSGSNQPQHF. The CDR3 DNA sequence: TGTGCCAGCAGCTTAGGGTCAGGGTCCAATCAGCCCCAGCATTTT.